This T cell receptor beta chain was found in a study of cytotoxic CD8 clonotypes in ibrutinib-treated CLL. Whole-study findings and limits: At ibrutinib response, clonality increased, and at progression it declined back toward baseline.

Per germline, CDR1 KGHSH and CDR2 LQKENI. The CDR3 has 14 residues. V was trimmed by 5 bases and J by 0 bases, leaving 10 bases between them. The planned depth of sequencing spanned 1 in 200,000 to 1 in 1 million T cells. Profiled with immunoSEQ multiplex PCR; TCRdb holds only in-frame clones, not every one. This sample has 190,000 or so clones, with roughly 72% found just once. Regarding this clone: What it binds is unknown.

The sample was PBMCs, taken after 24 months of ibrutinib treatment. The receptor was isolated from a human donor with chronic lymphocytic leukemia. The chain is built from TRBV18 and TRBJ1-1; possible D gene TRBD1, 5 bases. CDR3 residues: CASSLGLMNTEAFF. The CDR3 DNA reads TGTGCCAGCTCATTGGGACTCATGAACACTGAAGCTTTCTTT.